These T cell receptor beta chains were read from a single sample in a study of T cells after yellow fever vaccination. Using its own MiXCR run on the 5' RACE reads, TCRdb lists one record per CDR3 protein. Of under 150,000 distinct CDR3 sequences detected, approximately 7.7% appear once; the ten largest clones hold under 0.95%. Sequencing was performed on CD4+ T cells sorted from PBMCs, taken 5 days after the yellow fever booster vaccination. Receptor source: a man aged 30 to 45 who received the YFV17D yellow fever vaccine. CDR3s leave out the opening cysteine and the closing phenylalanine or tryptophan. A D gene is named only where the DNA matches it firmly.

>TRBV5-1|TRBD2|11
ASSLLAEETQY
>TRBV18|TRBD2|14
ASSSPTSGRDYEQY
>TRBV21-1|.|15
ASSKGSGTPLENTIY
>TRBV9|.|10
ASSAGEGTQY
>TRBV12-3/TRBV12-4|.|11
ASSLGPDYGYT
>TRBV10-1|.|11
ASSGQSTDTQY
>TRBV12-3/TRBV12-4|.|12
ASMWNSAYNEQF
>TRBV12-3/TRBV12-4|TRBD1|13
ASRLSGQTNYGYT
>TRBV9|TRBD2|12
ASSVTSGRYEQY
>TRBV5-5|.|12
ASSPSGGHTEAF
>TRBV10-3|TRBD1|12
AIRSGGVNTEAF
>TRBV12-3/TRBV12-4|.|11
ASSQTLFYGYT
>TRBV7-9|.|12
ASSFEGRDTEAF
>TRBV20-1|.|11
SARRADPSGYT
>TRBV20-1|.|11
SVPLIGYNEQF
>TRBV20-1|.|15
CARDRRGVFGNQPQH
>TRBV5-4|.|13
ASSLVGTNTGELF
>TRBV7-9|.|12
ASSEGGSSYEQY
>TRBV20-1|.|13
SAAPGHLSNQPQH
>TRBV7-2|.|11
ASSPGFGQPQH
>TRBV7-8|.|12
ASSPDSSYNEQF
>TRBV20-1|TRBD1|9
SARDGTGQF
>TRBV24-1|.|12
ATTVGGPQETQY
>TRBV21-1|.|15
ASSKGEQGVPDNEQF
>TRBV6-2/TRBV6-3|TRBD1|12
ASILDRVSYEQY
>TRBV7-2|TRBD1|13
ASSLTGTGIDTQY
>TRBV19|.|15
ASSTGQQWKSNYGYT
>TRBV5-1|.|13
ASSLVGRGVYEQY
>TRBV5-1|.|12
ASSLASPRAEQF
>TRBV15|.|11
ATSRVGSYEQY
>TRBV18|.|11
ASSPTQDNEQF
>TRBV6-2/TRBV6-3|.|11
ASYGILRGEAF
>TRBV3-1|TRBD2|14
ASSKTSGVITGELF
>TRBV12-3/TRBV12-4|.|11
ASSGLEENGYT
>TRBV29-1|.|12
SVDKGPGGETQY
>TRBV5-1|TRBD1|13
ASSFGDRAYNEQF
>TRBV7-2|TRBD1|13
ASSYDRAGANVLT
>TRBV5-7|TRBD2|15
ASSPGVAGADTGELF
>TRBV18|.|12
ASSQGTVSYEQY
>TRBV5-6|TRBD2|12
ASSGSGSGDEQF
>TRBV28|.|12
ASSLGIRSYEQY
>TRBV12-3/TRBV12-4|.|10
ASSTHTGELF
>TRBV27|TRBD1|12
ASSLVQGVYEQY
>TRBV4-2|TRBD1|15
ASSHGGTGVTGNTIY
>TRBV20-1|TRBD2|14
SAPPHREGRENIQY
>TRBV6-2/TRBV6-3|.|13
ASTPYPGKGDEQF
>TRBV5-5|.|16
ASSFTPLAIGIQETQY
>TRBV5-4|.|11
ASSYDRDNEQF
>TRBV29-1|TRBD1|10
SVAGQAEKLF
>TRBV6-6|.|11
ASSSRVPDTQY
>TRBV6-5|TRBD2|14
ASSSPRAGGVDTQY
>TRBV11-1|TRBD2|16
ASSLGTSGKGSYNEQF
>TRBV3-1|.|11
ASSQPTVQTQY
>TRBV3-1|.|11
ASSQELGGPST
>TRBV7-2|.|15
ASSLVGPGSSVDEQF